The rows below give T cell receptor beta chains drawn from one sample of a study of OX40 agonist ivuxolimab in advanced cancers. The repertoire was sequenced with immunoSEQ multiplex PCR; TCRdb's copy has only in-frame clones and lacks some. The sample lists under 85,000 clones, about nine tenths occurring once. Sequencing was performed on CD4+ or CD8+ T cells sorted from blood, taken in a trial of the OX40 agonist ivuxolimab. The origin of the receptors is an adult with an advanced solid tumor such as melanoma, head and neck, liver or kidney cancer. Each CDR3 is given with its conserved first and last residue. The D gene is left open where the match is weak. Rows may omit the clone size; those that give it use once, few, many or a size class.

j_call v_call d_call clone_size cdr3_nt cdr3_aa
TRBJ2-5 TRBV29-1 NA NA TGCAGCGTTGGAGTGGGAAAGACCCAGTACTTC CSVGVGKTQYF
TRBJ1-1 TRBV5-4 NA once TGTGCCAGCAGCTTGGAAACGGGCTCGAACACTGAAGCTTTCTTT CASSLETGSNTEAFF
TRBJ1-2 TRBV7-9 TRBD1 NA TGTGCCAGCAAGACGACAGGGGCCAACTATGGCTACACCTTC CASKTTGANYGYTF
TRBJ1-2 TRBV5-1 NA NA TGCGCCAGCAGCTTGGACCCTAACTATGGCTACACCTTC CASSLDPNYGYTF
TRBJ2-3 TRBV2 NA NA TGTGCCAGCGCGGCCATTCTTAGCACAGATACGCAGTATTTT CASAAILSTDTQYF
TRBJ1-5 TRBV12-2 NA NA TGTGCAAGTCGCTTAGCTAATAGCAATCAGCCCCAGCATTTT CASRLANSNQPQHF
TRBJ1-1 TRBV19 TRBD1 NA TGTGCCAGTAGTACGAGCGGACAGGGAAACACTGAAGCTTTCTTT CASSTSGQGNTEAFF
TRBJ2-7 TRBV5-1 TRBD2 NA TGCGCCAGCAGCTTGTATCCTAGCGGAGACGAGCAGTACTTC CASSLYPSGDEQYF
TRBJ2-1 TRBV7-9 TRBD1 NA TGTGCCAGCAGCTTAGGCCAGGGGGCGACGGCTGAGCAGTTCTTC CASSLGQGATAEQFF
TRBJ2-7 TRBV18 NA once TGTGCCAGCTCACCGGACCACAGCTCCTACGAGCAGTACTTC CASSPDHSSYEQYF
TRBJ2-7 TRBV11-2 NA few TGTGCCAGCAGCTTAGAAAGTTCCAACTACGAGCAGTACTTC CASSLESSNYEQYF
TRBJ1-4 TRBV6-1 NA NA TGTGCCAGCAGCGTCTCCTTCGGGGGGCGAGGGGAACTGTTTTTT CASSVSFGGRGELFF
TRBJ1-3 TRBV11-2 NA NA TGTGCCAGCAGCCCAGGGGACGGAAACACCATATATTTT CASSPGDGNTIYF
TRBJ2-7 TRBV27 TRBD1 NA TGTGCCAGCAGGCCCCAGGGGGATTCCTACGAGCAGTACTTC CASRPQGDSYEQYF
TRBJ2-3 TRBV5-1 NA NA TGCGCCAGCAGGGTCCCCTTGGGGGGACCCACAGATACGCAGTATTTT CASRVPLGGPTDTQYF
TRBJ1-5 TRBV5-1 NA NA TGCGCCAGCAGCTTGGGAAGTAGCAATCAGCCCCAGCATTTT CASSLGSSNQPQHF
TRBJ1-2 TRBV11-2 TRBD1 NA TGTGCCAGCAGCGGACAGGGGGCAATACGTGGCTACACCTTC CASSGQGAIRGYTF
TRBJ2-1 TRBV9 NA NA TGTGCCAGCAGCCTGGCACCCAGTTACAATGAGCAGTTCTTC CASSLAPSYNEQFF
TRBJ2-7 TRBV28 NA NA TGTGCCAGCAGTTTAGGGGACTTTGCCTACGAGCAGTACTTC CASSLGDFAYEQYF
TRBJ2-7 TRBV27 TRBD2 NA TGTGCCAGCAGTTTATCGGGACTAGCGGGAGGGAGCTTCTACGAGCAGTACTTC CASSLSGLAGGSFYEQYF
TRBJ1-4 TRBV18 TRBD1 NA TGTGCCAGCTCACCGACAGGGAGTAGTCCAACTAATGAAAAACTGTTTTTT CASSPTGSSPTNEKLFF
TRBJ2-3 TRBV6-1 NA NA TGTGCCAGCAGTGAGATACTAGACACAGATACGCAGTATTTT CASSEILDTDTQYF